The next 18 T cell receptor beta chains were all read from a single sample in a study of T-cell memory formation after mild COVID-19. From the 5' RACE reads, TCRdb called clonotypes with MiXCR, one entry per CDR3 protein. The sample contains about 190,000 distinct CDR3 sequences, about a fifth of which appear only once. Sequencing was performed on PBMCs or a T cell subset sorted from them (not recorded which). The source of these receptors is an adult woman who had mild COVID-19 (a few samples of this study predate the infection). Cell type and time point are not known.

This clonotype showed up just a few times. The gene calls are TRBV7-3 and TRBJ2-3, with TRBD2 identical over 15 bases. J gave up 5 bases and V 3 bases, and 3 bases lay outside the gene matches. The germline CDR1 and CDR2 sequences are SGHTA and FQGTGA. This CDR3 has 16 amino acids. This chain's CDR3 is CASSFGLAGGLDTQYF. The CDR3 nucleotides are TGTGCCAGCAGCTTCGGACTAGCGGGAGGGTTAGATACGCAGTATTTT.

This chain connects TRBV11-1 to TRBJ2-7, with 8 bases fitting TRBD1. V gave up 5 bases and J gave up 5 bases; unmatched junction bases: 8. CDR3 length: 14 amino acids. In germline, CDR1 is SGHAT, CDR2 FQDESV (reference sequence). CDR3 amino acids: CASSADREYHEQYF. The CDR3 DNA is TGTGCCAGCAGCGCGGACAGGGAATATCACGAGCAGTACTTC.

Turning to this clonotype: A junction end diverges from the germline sequence, so it may reflect a read error. The V call is TRBV6-1, the J call TRBJ2-7; TRBD2 matches 13 bases. From germline, CDR1 is MNHNS and CDR2 SASEGT. The CDR3 length is 15 residues. CDR3 residues: CASSEGLAGVYEQYF. In nucleotides, the CDR3 is TGTGCCAGCAGCGAAGGACTAGCGGGAGTTTACGAGCAGTACTTC.

This clonotype was counted only a few times. The V and J genes are TRBV29-1 and TRBJ1-5; D ambiguous. This CDR3 is 12 amino acids long. Germline loops: CDR1 SQVTM, CDR2 ANQGSEA. V was pared by 4 bases and J by 2 bases, with 6 bases between. As DNA, the CDR3 is TGCAGCGTTGGATCAGGCAATCAGCCCCAGCATTTT. The encoded protein is CSVGSGNQPQHF.

V gene TRBV29-1 combines with J gene TRBJ2-7; D tentatively reads TRBD1 or TRBD2 (5 bases each). The V gene lost 5 bases and the J gene lost 0 bases, with 14 bases spanning the gap. CDR1 SQVTM and CDR2 ANQGSEA come from the germline V gene. CDR3 size: 14 residues. CDR3 sequence reads: CSVIGTGSSYEQYF. The DNA of the CDR3 is TGCAGCGTTATCGGGACGGGAAGCTCCTACGAGCAGTACTTC.

The chain joins TRBV5-5 to TRBJ2-2; D call uncertain. The CDR3 runs 12 residues. Trimming removed 0 bases from V and 7 bases from J, with 4 bases in between. Germline-derived CDR1 and CDR2 are SGHKS and YYEKEE (reference sequence). The CDR3 is CASSLARGELFF. In nucleotides, the CDR3 is TGTGCCAGCAGCTTGGCCCGCGGGGAGCTGTTTTTT. Full variable domain (outside the CDR3, taken from reference TRBV5-5 and TRBJ2-2): DAGVTQSPTHLIKTRGQQVTLRCSPISGHKSVSWYQQVLGQGPQFIFQYYEKEERGRGNFPDRFSARQFPNYSSELNVNALLLGDSALYLCASSLARGELFFGEGSRLTVL.

The V call is TRBV14, the J call TRBJ2-5; D remains ambiguous. V was shortened by 0 bases and J by 5 bases, with 13 bases between the two germline ends. CDR3 length: 15 residues. Germline CDR1 is SGHDN and CDR2 is FVKESK. CDR3 protein: CASSQDSIRLETQYF. CDR3 nucleotides: TGTGCCAGCAGCCAAGACTCGATCCGATTGGAGACCCAGTACTTC.

The chain uses TRBV7-9 and TRBJ2-1; D might be TRBD1 or TRBD2, each matching 7 bases. This CDR3 is 13 amino acids long. Germline assignment: CDR1 SEHNR and CDR2 FQNEAQ (reference sequence). V lost 5 bases to trimming and J lost 10 bases, with 15 bases between them. The CDR3, as DNA: TGTGCCAGCAGCCTTACGGGGGGACAGGAGCAGTTCTTC. Amino acids: CASSLTGGQEQFF.

V usage is TRBV13 and J usage is TRBJ1-5; 8 positions agree with TRBD1. The germline gives CDR1 PRHDT, CDR2 FYEKMQ (reference sequence). The ends lost 2 bases at V and 0 bases at J; junction bases unmatched: 3. This CDR3 is 16 amino acids long. The CDR3 DNA reads as TGTGCCAGCAGCTTACGGACAGGGAATAGCAATCAGCCCCAGCATTTT. This codes for CASSLRTGNSNQPQHF.

V is TRBV7-9 and J is TRBJ1-5; D is possibly TRBD1 (6 bases). Germline V gene data show CDR1 as SEHNR and CDR2 as FQNEAQ (reference sequence). CDR3 size: 14 residues. Trimming pared 4 bases from V and 6 bases from J, leaving 13 bases between. The CDR3 DNA is TGTGCCAGCAGCTCGGGGGCAGTTATTCAGCCCCAGCATTTT. Translation: CASSSGAVIQPQHF.

The chain links TRBV3-1 to TRBJ1-2; no definite D call. Germline V gene data show CDR1 as LGHDT and CDR2 as YNNKEL (reference sequence). The CDR3 has 16 residues. V gave up 3 bases and J gave up 0 bases, with 14 bases separating them. Here the CDR3 reads CASSQAGWEANYGYTF. The CDR3 DNA follows: TGTGCCAGCAGCCAGGCGGGGTGGGAAGCTAACTATGGCTACACCTTC.

The chain carries TRBV4-1 and TRBJ2-7; 8 nucleotides match TRBD1. Germline V lookup: CDR1 MGHRA, CDR2 YSYEKL. The CDR3 spans 14 residues. V dropped 1 base and J dropped 6; count of bases not matched to a gene: 5. CDR3 loop: CASSQAGGLFEQYF. CDR3 in DNA: TGCGCCAGCAGCCAAGCAGGGGGCCTCTTCGAGCAGTACTTC.

V gene TRBV29-1 combines with J gene TRBJ1-2; D is uncertain. The germline V gene has CDR1 SQVTM and CDR2 ANQGSEA. V gave up 7 bases and J gave up 6 bases, with 12 bases separating them. The CDR3 has 11 residues. CDR3 coding DNA: TGCAGCGCCGGCGCGGTAGATGGCTACACCTTC. It encodes CSAGAVDGYTF.

The V gene is TRBV11-3, the J gene TRBJ2-1, with 8 nucleotides matching TRBD1. Germline V gene sequence: CDR1 SGHNT, CDR2 YENEEA. The trim removed 4 bases at V and 0 bases at J, leaving 5 bases unmatched. CDR3 size: 16 residues. In DNA form, the CDR3 reads TGTGCCAGCAGCTCAAGGACAGGGCCCTCCTACAATGAGCAGTTCTTC. This translates into CASSSRTGPSYNEQFF.

There are a few counts of this clonotype. This chain links TRBV24-1 with TRBJ1-2, with 7 bases identical to TRBD1. CDR1 is KGHDR, CDR2 SFDVKD, per germline. The trim removed 5 bases at V and 4 bases at J, leaving 15 bases unmatched. The CDR3 loop spans 17 amino acids. CDR3 sequence reads: CATSGPRPGQPTYGYTF. Written as DNA, the CDR3 is TGTGCCACCAGTGGTCCTAGGCCGGGACAGCCGACCTATGGCTACACCTTC.

This clonotype was found a few times. The chain links TRBV2 to TRBJ1-4; D remains ambiguous. V was clipped by 5 bases and J by 0 bases, with 7 bases between them. CDR1 is SNHLY and CDR2 is FYNNEI in the germline V gene. This CDR3 has 14 residues. In DNA, the CDR3 is TGTGCCAGCAGTAGGCAGGCAACTAATGAAAAACTGTTTTTT. It codes for CASSRQATNEKLFF.

The chain recombines TRBV28 with TRBJ1-4; possible D gene TRBD1, 5 bases. The length of the CDR3 is 15 residues. The V gene's germline CDR1 is MDHEN and CDR2 SYDVKM. V gave up 2 bases and J gave up 8 bases, with 15 bases separating them. This CDR3 is CASSLRGLEGEKLFF. Written as DNA, the CDR3 is TGTGCCAGCAGTTTACGGGGACTGGAGGGCGAAAAACTGTTTTTT.

The CDR3 DNA is TGCAGCGTTGAAGGGACAGGGGGCAAGGACACTGAAGCTTTCTTT. This sequence encodes CSVEGTGGKDTEAFF. V and J are TRBV29-1 and TRBJ1-1, with TRBD1 matching over 11 bases. CDR3 length: 15 amino acids. CDR1 SQVTM and CDR2 ANQGSEA come from the germline V gene. Unmatched junction bases numbered 4, after V lost 1 base and J lost 3 bases.